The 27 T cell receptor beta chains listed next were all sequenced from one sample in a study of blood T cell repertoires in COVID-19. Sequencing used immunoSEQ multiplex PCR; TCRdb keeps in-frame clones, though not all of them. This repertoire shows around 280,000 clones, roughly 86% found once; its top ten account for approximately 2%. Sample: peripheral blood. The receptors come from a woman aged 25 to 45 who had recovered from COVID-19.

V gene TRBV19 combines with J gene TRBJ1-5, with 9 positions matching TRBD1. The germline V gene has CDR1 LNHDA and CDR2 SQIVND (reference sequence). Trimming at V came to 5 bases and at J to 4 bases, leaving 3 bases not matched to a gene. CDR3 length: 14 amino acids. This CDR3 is CASSPGTGNQPQHF. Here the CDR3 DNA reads TGTGCCAGTAGTCCTGGGACAGGGAATCAGCCCCAGCATTTT.

The CDR3 loop is CASSSWGDSPYEQYF. The CDR3 DNA reads as TGTGCCAGCAGCTCATGGGGGGACAGCCCCTACGAGCAGTACTTC. The rearrangement links TRBV7-9 to TRBJ2-7; D possibly corresponds to TRBD1 (7 bases). This CDR3 region has 15 residues. Trimming pared 4 bases from V and 2 bases from J, leaving 15 bases between. CDR1 and CDR2 (germline): SEHNR, FQNEAQ (reference sequence).

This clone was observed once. This CDR3 is CASSFRGEHGYTF. CDR3 sequence (DNA): TGTGCCAGCAGCTTTCGGGGGGAGCATGGCTACACCTTC. J is TRBJ1-2 and V is TRBV7-2; tentatively, D is TRBD1 (5 bases). CDR1 and CDR2 (germline): SGHTA, FQGNSA. This CDR3 has 13 amino acids. Trimming took 3 bases from V and 6 from J, leaving 11 bases between them.

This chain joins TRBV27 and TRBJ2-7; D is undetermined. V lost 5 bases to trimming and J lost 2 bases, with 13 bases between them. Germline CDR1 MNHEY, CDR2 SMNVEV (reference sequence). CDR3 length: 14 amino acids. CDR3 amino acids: CASSPRHRTYEQYF. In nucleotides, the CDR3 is TGTGCCAGCAGTCCGAGACACCGCACCTACGAGCAGTACTTC.

CDR3 residues: CASSKVFRANDSQQETQYF. The CDR3 coding sequence is TGTGCCAGCAGCAAAGTATTTCGGGCGAATGACAGCCAACAAGAGACCCAGTACTTC. V is TRBV21-1 and J is TRBJ2-5; TRBD1 is taken as the D call from the table, unchecked against the DNA. TRBV21-1 counts as a pseudogene. CDR3 length: 19 amino acids.

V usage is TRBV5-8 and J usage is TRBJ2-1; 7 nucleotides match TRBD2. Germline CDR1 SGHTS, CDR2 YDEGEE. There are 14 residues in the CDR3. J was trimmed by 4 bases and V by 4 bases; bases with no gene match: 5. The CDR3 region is CASSPGGVYNEQFF. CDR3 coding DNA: TGTGCCAGCAGCCCTGGGGGGGTGTACAATGAGCAGTTCTTC. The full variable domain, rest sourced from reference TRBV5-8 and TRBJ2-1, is EAGVTQSPTHLIKTRGQQATLRCSPISGHTSVYWYQQALGLGLQFLLWYDEGEERNRGNFPPRFSGRQFPNYSSELNVNALELEDSALYLCASSPGGVYNEQFFGPGTRLTVL.

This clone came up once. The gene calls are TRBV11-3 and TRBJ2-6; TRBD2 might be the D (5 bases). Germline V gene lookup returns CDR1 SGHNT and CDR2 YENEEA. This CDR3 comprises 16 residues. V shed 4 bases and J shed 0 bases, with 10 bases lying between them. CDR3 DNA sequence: TGTGCCAGCAGCTCAGACACTAGCTCTGGGGCCAACGTCCTGACTTTC. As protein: CASSSDTSSGANVLTF.

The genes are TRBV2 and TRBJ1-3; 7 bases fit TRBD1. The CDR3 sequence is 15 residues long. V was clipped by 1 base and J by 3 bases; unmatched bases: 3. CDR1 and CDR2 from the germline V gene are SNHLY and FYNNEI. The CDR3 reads CASSEEGAGGNTIYF. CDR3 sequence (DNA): TGTGCCAGCAGTGAAGAGGGGGCAGGTGGAAACACCATATATTTT.

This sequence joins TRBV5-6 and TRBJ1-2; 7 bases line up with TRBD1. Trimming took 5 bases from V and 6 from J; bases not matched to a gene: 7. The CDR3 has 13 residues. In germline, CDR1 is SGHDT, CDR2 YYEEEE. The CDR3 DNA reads TGTGCCAGCAGTCGAGACAGGGATCATGGCTACACCTTC. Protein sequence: CASSRDRDHGYTF.

The CDR3 nucleotides are TGTGCCAGTACCTCGACCTTCGGGGATAGGCTGTTTTTT. This codes for CASTSTFGDRLFF. V is TRBV19 and J is TRBJ1-4; D is unclear. The CDR3 is 13 residues long. CDR1 is LNHDA, CDR2 SQIVND, per germline (reference sequence). V was clipped by 7 bases and J by 14 bases, with 20 bases between them.

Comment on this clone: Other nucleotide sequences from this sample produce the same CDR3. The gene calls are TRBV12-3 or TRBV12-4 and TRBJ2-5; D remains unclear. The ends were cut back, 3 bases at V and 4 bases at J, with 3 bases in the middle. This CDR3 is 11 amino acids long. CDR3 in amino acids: CASSFRETQYF. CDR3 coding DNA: TGTGCCAGCAGTTTTAGAGAGACCCAGTACTTC.

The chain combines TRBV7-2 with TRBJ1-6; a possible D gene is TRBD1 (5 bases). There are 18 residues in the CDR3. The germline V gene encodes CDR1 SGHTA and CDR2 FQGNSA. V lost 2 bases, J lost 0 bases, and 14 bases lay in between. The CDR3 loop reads CASSLKHRSSSYNSPLHF. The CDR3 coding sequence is TGTGCCAGCAGCTTAAAGCACAGGTCGAGCTCCTATAATTCACCCCTCCACTTT.

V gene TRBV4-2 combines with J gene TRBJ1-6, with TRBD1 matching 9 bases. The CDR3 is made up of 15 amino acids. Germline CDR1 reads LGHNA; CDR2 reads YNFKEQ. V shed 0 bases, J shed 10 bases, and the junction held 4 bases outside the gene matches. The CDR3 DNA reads TGTGCCAGCAGCCAAGATGACAGGGGGACGTCACCCCTCCACTTT. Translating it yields CASSQDDRGTSPLHF.

CDR3 in amino acids: CASSPDWTGAREQFF. CDR3 nucleotide sequence: TGTGCCAGCAGCCCAGATTGGACAGGGGCCCGGGAGCAGTTCTTC. The chain carries TRBV7-9 and TRBJ2-1, with 9 bases that match TRBD1. The CDR3 has 15 residues. With V trimmed by 5 bases and J by 10 bases, 12 bases remained unmatched. Germline lookup yields CDR1 SEHNR and CDR2 FQNEAQ (reference sequence).

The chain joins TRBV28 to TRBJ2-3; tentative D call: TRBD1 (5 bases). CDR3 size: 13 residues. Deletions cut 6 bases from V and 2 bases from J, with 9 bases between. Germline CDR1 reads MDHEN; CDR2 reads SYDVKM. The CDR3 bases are TGTGCCAGCAGGGACAAAAACACAGATACGCAGTATTTT. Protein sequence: CASRDKNTDTQYF.

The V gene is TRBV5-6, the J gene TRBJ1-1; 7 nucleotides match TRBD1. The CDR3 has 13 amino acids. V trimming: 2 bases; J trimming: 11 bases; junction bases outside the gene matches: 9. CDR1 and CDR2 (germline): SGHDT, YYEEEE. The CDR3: CASSFPNTGDAFF. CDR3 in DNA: TGTGCCAGCAGCTTCCCGAATACAGGGGACGCTTTCTTT.

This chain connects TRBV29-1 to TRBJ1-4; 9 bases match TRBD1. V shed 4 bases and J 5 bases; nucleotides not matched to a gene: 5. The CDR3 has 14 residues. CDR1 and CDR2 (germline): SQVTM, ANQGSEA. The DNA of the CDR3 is TGCAGCGTTGTTACCGGGACAGGGAATGAAAAACTGTTTTTT. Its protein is CSVVTGTGNEKLFF.

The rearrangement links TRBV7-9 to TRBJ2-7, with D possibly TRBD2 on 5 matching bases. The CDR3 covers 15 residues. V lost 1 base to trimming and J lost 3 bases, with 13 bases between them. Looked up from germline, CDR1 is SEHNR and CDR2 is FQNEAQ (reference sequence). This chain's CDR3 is CASSLGGIGDYEQYF. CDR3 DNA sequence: TGTGCCAGCAGCTTAGGAGGGATTGGGGACTACGAGCAGTACTTC.

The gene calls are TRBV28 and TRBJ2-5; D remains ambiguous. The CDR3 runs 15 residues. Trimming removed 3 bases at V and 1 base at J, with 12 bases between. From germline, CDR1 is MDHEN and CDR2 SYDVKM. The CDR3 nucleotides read TGTGCCAGCAGTTTGTCCTCCCCCGGCCAAGAGACCCAGTACTTC. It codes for CASSLSSPGQETQYF.

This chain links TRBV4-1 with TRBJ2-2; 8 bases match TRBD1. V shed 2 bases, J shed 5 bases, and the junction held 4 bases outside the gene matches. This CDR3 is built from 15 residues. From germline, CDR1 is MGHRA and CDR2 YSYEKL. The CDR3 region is CASSQLRTGTGELFF. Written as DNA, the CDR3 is TGCGCCAGCAGCCAACTCAGGACAGGGACCGGGGAGCTGTTTTTT.

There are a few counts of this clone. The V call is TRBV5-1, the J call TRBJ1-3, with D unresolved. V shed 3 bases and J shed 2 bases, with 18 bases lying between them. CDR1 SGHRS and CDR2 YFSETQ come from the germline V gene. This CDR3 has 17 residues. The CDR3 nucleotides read TGCGCCAGCAGCTGGGGTGGAGCGGTCCAGGCTGGAAACACCATATATTTT. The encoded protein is CASSWGGAVQAGNTIYF.

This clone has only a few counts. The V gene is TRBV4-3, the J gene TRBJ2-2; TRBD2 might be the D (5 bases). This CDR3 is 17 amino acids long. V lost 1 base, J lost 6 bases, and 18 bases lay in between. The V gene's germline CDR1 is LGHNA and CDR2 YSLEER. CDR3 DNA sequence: TGCGCCAGCAGCCAAGGGAACCTAGCCGGAGGAGCCGGGGAGCTGTTTTTT. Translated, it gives CASSQGNLAGGAGELFF.

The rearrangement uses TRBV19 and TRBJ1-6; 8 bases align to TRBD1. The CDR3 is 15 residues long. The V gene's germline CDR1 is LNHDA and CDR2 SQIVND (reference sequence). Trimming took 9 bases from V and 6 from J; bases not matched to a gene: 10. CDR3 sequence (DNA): TGTGCCAGCGACACCGGGACAGGCCTTAATTCACCCCTCCACTTT. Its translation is CASDTGTGLNSPLHF.

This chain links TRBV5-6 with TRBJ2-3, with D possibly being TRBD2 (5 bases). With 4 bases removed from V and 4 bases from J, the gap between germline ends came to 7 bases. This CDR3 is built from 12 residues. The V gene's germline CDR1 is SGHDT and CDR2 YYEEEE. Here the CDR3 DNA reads TGTGCCAGCAGCCGGGATCCAGATACGCAGTATTTT. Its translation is CASSRDPDTQYF.

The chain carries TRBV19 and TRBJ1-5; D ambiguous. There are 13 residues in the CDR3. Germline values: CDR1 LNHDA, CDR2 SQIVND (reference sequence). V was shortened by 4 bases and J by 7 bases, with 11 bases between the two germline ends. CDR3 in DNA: TGTGCCAGTAGTAGTCTTTTTATCCAGCCCCAGCATTTT. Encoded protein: CASSSLFIQPQHF.

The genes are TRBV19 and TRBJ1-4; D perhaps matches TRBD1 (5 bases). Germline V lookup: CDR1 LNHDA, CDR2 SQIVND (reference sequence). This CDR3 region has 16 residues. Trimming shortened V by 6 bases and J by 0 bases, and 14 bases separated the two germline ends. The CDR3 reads CASRQGTHTTNEKLFF. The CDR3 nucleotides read TGTGCCAGTAGGCAGGGCACCCACACAACTAATGAAAAACTGTTTTTT.

CDR3 bases: TGTGCCAGCAGTGCCCTAACGGGGACAGGGGCCGGGGAGACCCAGTACTTC. Translating it yields CASSALTGTGAGETQYF. This sequence joins TRBV25-1 and TRBJ2-5; 10 nucleotides agree with TRBD1. J lost 5 bases, V lost 4 bases, and 13 bases had no gene match. This CDR3 spans 17 amino acids. Germline assignment: CDR1 MGHDK and CDR2 SYGVNS.